This TCR beta chain was observed in a study of breast tumors, draining lymph nodes, adjacent tissues. Breast cancer patients provided tissue from their axillary draining lymph nodes. Overall study findings and caveats: Tumor and nontumor repertoires were significantly more similar in luminal-like than in basal-like breast cancer. Tumor repertoires ranked between lymph nodes and nontumor tissue in diversity, with V and J gene preferences. Data only fit, rather than demonstrated, lymph node origin of most tumor T cells. The data were judged consistent with most tumor T cells coming from lymph node and expanding in tumor.

This clonotype was detected a few times. Its antigen is currently unknown. A much larger clone differs from this one at a single base, so this may be a read error. TCRdb re-analysed the multiplex PCR reads in MiXCR, keeping a single row per CDR3 protein. In the table there are about 140,000 distinct CDR3 sequences, 32% of which are singletons. CDR1 DFQATT and CDR2 SNEGSKA come from the germline V gene (reference sequence). The CDR3 is 14 residues long. Trimming pared 6 bases from V and 9 bases from J, leaving 21 bases between. The sequenced material came from axillary lymph node tissue. The rearrangement uses TRBV20-1 and TRBJ1-5, with D perhaps matching TRBD1 (6 bases). The sequence was obtained from a female donor with breast cancer. Some clones in this sample may be carry-over from other donors' samples. The CDR3 protein is CSAEILRGGAPQHF. The CDR3, as DNA: TGCAGTGCAGAAATCCTCAGGGGAGGGGCGCCCCAGCATTTT.